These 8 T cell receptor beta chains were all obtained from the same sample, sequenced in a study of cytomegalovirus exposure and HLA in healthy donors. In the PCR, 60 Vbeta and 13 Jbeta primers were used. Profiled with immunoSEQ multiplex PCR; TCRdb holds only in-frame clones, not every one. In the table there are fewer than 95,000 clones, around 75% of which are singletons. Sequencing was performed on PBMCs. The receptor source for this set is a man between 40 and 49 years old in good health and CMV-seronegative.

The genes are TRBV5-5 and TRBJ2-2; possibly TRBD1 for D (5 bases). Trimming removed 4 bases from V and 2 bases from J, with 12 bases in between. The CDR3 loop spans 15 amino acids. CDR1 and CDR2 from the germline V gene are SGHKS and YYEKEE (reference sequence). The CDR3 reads CASSVTRVNTGELFF. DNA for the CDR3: TGTGCCAGCAGCGTCACCAGGGTAAACACCGGGGAGCTGTTTTTT.

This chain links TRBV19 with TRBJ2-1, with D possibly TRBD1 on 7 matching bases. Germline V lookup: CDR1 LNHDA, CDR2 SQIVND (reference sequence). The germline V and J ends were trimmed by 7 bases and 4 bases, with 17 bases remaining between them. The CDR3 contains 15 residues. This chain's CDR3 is CASIRGQGTYNEQFF. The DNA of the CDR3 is TGTGCCAGTATTAGGGGGCAGGGGACTTACAATGAGCAGTTCTTC.

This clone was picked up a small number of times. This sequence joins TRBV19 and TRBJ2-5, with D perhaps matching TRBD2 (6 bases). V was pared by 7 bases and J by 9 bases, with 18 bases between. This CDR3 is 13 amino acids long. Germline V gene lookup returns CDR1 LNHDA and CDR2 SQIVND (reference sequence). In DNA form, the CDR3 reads TGTGCCAGTACCGATGGGGGTTCGGGGGCCCAGTACTTC. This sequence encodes CASTDGGSGAQYF.

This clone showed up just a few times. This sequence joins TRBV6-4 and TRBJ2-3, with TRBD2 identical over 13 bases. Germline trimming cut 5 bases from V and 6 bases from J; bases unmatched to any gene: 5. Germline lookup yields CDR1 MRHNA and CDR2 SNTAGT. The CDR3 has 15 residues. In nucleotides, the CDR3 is TGTGCCAGCAGTAGCACTAGCGGGGGGGCGGATACGCAGTATTTT. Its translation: CASSSTSGGADTQYF.

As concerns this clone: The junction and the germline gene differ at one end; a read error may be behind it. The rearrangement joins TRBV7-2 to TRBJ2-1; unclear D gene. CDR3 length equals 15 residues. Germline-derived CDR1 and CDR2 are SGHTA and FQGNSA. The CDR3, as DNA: TGTGCCAGCAGCCTCGACATCGCCCGCTACAATGCGCAGTTCTTC. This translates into CASSLDIARYNAQFF.

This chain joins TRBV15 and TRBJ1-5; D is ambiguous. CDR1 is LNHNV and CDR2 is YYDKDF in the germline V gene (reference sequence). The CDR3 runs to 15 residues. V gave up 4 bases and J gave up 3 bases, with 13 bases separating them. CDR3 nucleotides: TGTGCCACCAGCAATCTAGGACTGTTCAATCAGCCCCAGCATTTT. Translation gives CATSNLGLFNQPQHF.

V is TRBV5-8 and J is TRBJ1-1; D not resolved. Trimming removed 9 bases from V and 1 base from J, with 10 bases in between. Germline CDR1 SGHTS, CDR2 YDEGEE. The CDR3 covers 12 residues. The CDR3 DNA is TGTGCCACCAACTTCCGGAACACTGAAGCTTTCTTT. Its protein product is CATNFRNTEAFF.

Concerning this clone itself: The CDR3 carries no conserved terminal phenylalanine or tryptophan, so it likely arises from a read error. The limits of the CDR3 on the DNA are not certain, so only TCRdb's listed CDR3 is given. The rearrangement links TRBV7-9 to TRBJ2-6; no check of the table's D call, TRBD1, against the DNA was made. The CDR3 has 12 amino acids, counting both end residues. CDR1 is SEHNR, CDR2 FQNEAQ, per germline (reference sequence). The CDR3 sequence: CASSLADVDSSV.